This TCR beta chain was identified in a study of CXCR3-negative and CXCR3-positive naive CD8 T cells. Study outcomes and limitations: Naive CXCR3-positive cells had TRB CDR3s more hydrophobic than those of CXCR3-negative naive cells. Naive subsets were similarly diverse, while memory CD8+ repertoires were much less diverse.

From germline, CDR1 is SNHLY and CDR2 FYNNEI. There are 14 residues in the CDR3. On this clonotype: Its antigen is currently unknown.

The TRB libraries of cDNA were built by UMI-labeled 5' RACE. TCRdb re-analyzed the 5' RACE reads; it lists each CDR3 protein once, without DNA. This repertoire comprises roughly 5,400 distinct CDR3 sequences; its ten largest clones make up less than 2%. Definition of naive CD8+ T cells rested on a CD45RO-CCR7+CD27+CD95- profile. The receptor's source is a human donor in good health. Some clones in this sample may be carry-over from other donors' samples. The chain recombines TRBV2 with TRBJ1-2; the D gene TCRdb calls, TRBD1, cannot be checked with no DNA. Sequencing was carried out using naive CXCR3+ CD8+ T cells from blood. Subset described: CD45RO-CCR7+CD27+CD95- naive CD8+ T cells expressing CXCR3 (TNR3+). The CDR3 is CASNPGQGAGGYTF. Full variable domain (rest looked up from reference TRBV2 and TRBJ1-2): EPEVTQTPSHQVTQMGQEVILRCVPISNHLYFYWYRQILGQKVEFLVSFYNNEISEKSEIFDDQFSVERPDGSNFTLKIRSTKLEDSAMYFCASNPGQGAGGYTFGSGTRLTVV.